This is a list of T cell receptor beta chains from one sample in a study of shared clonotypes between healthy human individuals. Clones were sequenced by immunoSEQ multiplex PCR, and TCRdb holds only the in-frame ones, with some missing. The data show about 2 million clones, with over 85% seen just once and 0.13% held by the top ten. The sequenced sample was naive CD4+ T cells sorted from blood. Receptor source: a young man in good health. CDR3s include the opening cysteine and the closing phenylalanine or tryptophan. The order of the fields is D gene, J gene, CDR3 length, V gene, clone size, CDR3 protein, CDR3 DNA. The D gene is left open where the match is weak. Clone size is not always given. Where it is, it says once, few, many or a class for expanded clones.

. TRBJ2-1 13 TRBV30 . CASDGSSYNEQFF TGTGCCTCCGACGGTAGCTCCTACAATGAGCAGTTCTTC
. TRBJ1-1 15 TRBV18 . CASSPLMARNTEAFF TGTGCCAGCTCACCACTCATGGCCAGGAACACTGAAGCTTTCTTT
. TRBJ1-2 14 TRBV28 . CASSIPTGHYGYTF TGTGCCAGCAGTATCCCCACAGGTCACTATGGCTACACCTTC
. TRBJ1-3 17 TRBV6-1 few CASSEYGGRLSGNTIYF TGTGCCAGCAGTGAATACGGGGGGCGGTTATCTGGAAACACCATATATTTT
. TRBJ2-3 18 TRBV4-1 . CASTPRTSPWGGTDTQYF TGCGCCAGCACCCCCCGCACTAGCCCCTGGGGCGGCACAGATACGCAGTATTTT
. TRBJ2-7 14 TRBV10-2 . CASSRSLLGYEQYF TGCGCCAGCTCTAGGTCCCTTCTTGGATACGAGCAGTACTTC
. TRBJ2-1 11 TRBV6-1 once CASRRQRQQFF TGTGCCAGCAGAAGACAGCGGCAGCAGTTCTTC
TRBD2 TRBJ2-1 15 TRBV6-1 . CASKETSGSYNEQFF TGTGCCAGCAAAGAAACTAGCGGGAGCTACAATGAGCAGTTCTTC
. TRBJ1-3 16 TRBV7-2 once CASSLKPPNSGNTIYF TGTGCCAGCAGCTTAAAGCCCCCGAACTCTGGAAACACCATATATTTT
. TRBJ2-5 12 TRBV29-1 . CSVETDSRTQYF TGCAGCGTTGAGACAGACTCGCGGACCCAGTACTTC
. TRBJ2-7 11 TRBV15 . CATSGGGEQYF TGTGCCACCAGCGGTGGGGGCGAGCAGTACTTC
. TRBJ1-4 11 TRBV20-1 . CSVPGNEKLFF TGCAGTGTTCCGGGGAATGAAAAACTGTTTTTT
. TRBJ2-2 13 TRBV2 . CASSTLLTGELFF TGTGCCAGCAGTACCCTACTCACCGGGGAGCTGTTTTTT
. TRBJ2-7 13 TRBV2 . CATDDLKSYEQYF TGTGCCACCGACGACTTAAAGTCCTACGAGCAGTACTTC
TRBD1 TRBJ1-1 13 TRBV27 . CASSYRGVLEAFF TGTGCCAGCAGTTACAGGGGAGTTCTTGAAGCTTTCTTT
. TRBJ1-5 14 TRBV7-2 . CASSLAQSNQPQHF TGTGCCAGCAGCTTAGCACAGAGCAATCAGCCCCAGCATTTT
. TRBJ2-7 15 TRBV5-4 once CASSSTHTGRYEQYF TGTGCCAGCAGCTCAACCCACACGGGCCGATACGAGCAGTACTTC
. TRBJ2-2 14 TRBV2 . CASRQGSQTGELFF TGTGCCAGCCGTCAGGGGAGTCAGACCGGGGAGCTGTTTTTT
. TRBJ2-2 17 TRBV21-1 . CASSLRASGRAGGELFF TGTGCCAGCAGCTTGCGGGCTAGCGGGAGGGCCGGCGGGGAGCTGTTTTTT
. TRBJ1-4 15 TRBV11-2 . CASSPPKGTNEKLFF TGTGCCAGCAGCCCCCCGAAGGGGACTAATGAAAAACTGTTTTTT
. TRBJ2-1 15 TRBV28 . CASSETLSSYNEQFF TGTGCCAGCAGCGAGACCCTTAGCTCCTACAATGAGCAGTTCTTC
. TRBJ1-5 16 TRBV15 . CATSRGGATSNQPQHF TGTGCCACCAGCAGAGGAGGGGCGACCAGCAATCAGCCCCAGCATTTT
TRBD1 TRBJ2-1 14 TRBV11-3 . CASSPAGQGNEQFF TGTGCCAGCAGCCCAGCGGGACAGGGCAATGAGCAGTTCTTC
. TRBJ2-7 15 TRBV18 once CASSPTLGSRNEQYF TGTGCCAGCTCACCCACCCTGGGGTCTCGGAACGAGCAGTACTTC
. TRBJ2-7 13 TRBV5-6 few CASSLGSKYEQYF TGTGCCAGCAGCTTGGGATCCAAATACGAGCAGTACTTC
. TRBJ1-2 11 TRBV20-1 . CSASPEHGYTF TGCAGTGCTAGCCCCGAGCACGGCTACACCTTC
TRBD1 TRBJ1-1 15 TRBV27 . CASSDRGLWNTEAFF TGTGCCAGCAGTGACAGGGGGTTGTGGAACACTGAAGCTTTCTTT
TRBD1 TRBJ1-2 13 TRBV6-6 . CASSNRQGYGYTF TGTGCCAGCAGTAACCGACAGGGGTATGGCTACACCTTC
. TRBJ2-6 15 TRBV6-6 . CASSYGLSGANVLTF TGTGCCAGCAGTTACGGGCTCTCTGGGGCCAACGTCCTGACTTTC
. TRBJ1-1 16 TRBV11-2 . CASSLVPRGQNTEAFF TGTGCCAGCAGCTTAGTCCCGAGAGGTCAGAACACTGAAGCTTTCTTT